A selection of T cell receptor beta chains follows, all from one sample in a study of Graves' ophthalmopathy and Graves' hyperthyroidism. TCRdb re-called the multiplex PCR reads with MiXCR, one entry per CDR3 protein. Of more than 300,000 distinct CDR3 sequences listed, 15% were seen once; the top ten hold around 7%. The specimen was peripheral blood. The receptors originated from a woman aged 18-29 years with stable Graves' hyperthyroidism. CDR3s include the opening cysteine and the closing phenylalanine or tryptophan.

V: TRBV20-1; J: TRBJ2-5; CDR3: CSARGLAGGRSFSQETQYF
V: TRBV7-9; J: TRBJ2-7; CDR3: CASSDPGENSYEQYF
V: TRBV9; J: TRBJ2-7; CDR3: CASSVGHGTAYEQYF
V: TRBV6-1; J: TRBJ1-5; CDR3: CASSEAGVDQPQHF
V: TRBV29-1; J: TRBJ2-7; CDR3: CSVRQGGEQYF
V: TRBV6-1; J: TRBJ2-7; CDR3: CASKMVGEQYF
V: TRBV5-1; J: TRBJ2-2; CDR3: CASSSPSGGNTGELFF
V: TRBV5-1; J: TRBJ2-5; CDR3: CASSVTGPQETQYF
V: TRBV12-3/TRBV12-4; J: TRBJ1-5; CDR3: CASSFSRNQPQHF
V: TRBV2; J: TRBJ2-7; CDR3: CASRFDGEVRYF
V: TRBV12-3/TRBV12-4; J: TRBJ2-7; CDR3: CASSTWTGGYEQYF
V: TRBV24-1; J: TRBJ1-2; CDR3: CATSDFDPQGALGYGYTF
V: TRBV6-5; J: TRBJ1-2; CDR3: CASSYTRDTLYGYTF
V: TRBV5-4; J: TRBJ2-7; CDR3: CASSPGLPDEQYF
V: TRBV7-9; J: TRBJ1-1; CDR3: CASSRGTGAFF
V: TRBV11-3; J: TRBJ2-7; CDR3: CASSWSGTSAYEQYF
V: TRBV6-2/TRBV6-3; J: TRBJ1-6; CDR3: CASSNSEGAGNSPLHF
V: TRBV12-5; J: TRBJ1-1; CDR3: CASGFLGDGTEAFF
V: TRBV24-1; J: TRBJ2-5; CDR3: CATSFGQETQYF
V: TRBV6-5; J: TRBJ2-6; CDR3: CASSSQGSGANVLTF
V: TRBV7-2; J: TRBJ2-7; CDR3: CASSLHRGNYEQYF
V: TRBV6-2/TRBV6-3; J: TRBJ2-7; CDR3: CASSDGPYEQYF
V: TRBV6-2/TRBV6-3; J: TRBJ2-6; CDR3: CASNIPGQGGPGANVLTF
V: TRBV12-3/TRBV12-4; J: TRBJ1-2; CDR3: CASSVWGSRSITGGYTF
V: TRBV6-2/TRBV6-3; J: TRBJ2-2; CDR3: CASSYGQVFGGELFF
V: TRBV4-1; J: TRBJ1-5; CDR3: CASSQAGQPQHF
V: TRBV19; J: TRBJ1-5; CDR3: CASSIRPEGQPQHF
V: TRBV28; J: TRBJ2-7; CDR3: CASSQRDYEQYF
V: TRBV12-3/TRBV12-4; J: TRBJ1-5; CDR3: CASSSRKRTGLLSNQPQHF
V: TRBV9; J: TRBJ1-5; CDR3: CASSVGAGGNQPQHF
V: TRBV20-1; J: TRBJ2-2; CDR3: CSAPRGSSGELVF